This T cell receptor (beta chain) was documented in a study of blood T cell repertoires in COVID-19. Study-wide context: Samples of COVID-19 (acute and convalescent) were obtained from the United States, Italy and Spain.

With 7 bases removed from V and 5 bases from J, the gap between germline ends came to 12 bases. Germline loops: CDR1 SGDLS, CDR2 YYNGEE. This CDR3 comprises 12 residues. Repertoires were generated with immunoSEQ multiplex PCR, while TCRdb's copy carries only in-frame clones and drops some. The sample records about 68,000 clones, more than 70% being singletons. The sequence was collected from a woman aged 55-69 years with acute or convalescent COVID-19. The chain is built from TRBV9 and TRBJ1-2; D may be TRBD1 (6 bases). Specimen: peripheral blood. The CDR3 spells CASGTGNYGYTF. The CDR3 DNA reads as TGTGCCAGCGGAACAGGGAATTATGGCTACACCTTC.